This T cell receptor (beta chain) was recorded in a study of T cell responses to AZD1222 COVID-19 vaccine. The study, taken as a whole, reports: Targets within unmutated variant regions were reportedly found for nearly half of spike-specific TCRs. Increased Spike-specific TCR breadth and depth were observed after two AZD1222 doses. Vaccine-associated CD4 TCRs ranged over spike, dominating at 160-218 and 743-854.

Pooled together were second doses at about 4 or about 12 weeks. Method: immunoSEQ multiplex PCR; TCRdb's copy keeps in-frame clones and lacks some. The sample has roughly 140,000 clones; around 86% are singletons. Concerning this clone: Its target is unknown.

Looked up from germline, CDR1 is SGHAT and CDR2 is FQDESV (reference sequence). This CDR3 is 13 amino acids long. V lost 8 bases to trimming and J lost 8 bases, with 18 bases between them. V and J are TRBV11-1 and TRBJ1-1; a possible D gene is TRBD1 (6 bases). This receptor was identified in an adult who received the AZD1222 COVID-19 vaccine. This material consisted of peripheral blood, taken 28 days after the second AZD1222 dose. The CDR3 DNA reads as TGTGCCAGCCGTCCTTTCGGCAGGGGCGAAGCTTTCTTT. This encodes CASRPFGRGEAFF.